These 10 T cell receptor beta chains originate from one sample sequenced in a study of beta chain features in type 1 diabetes (dated by TCRdb to the late 2010s). The library was made by the immunoSEQ multiplex PCR assay. The entire isolated RNA was reverse transcribed using the High Capacity cDNA Reverse Transcription Kit, and thus expressed TCRB transcripts were sequenced. TCRdb carries this immuneACCESS record with in-frame sequences only. Its versions omit some clonotypes, under half of them owing to an unresolved V gene in the studies checked, with the rest unexplained. This sample lists approximately 300,000 clones; approximately 11% were detected once. Approximately 0.016% of the sample is held by the ten biggest clonotypes. The sample was naive CD4+ T cells from blood. Explained via the paper, the cell subset or site label denotes: true naive CD4+ T cells. The receptors derive from a woman in her 30s in good health.

The chain combines TRBV7-2 with TRBJ2-2; D is unclear. The CDR3 consists of 15 residues. Per the germline V gene, CDR1 is SGHTA and CDR2 is FQGNSA. Trimming stripped 3 bases from V and 3 bases from J, with 11 bases between. CDR3 in amino acids: CASSFLGGDTGELFF. The CDR3 DNA reads as TGTGCCAGCAGCTTCCTAGGCGGAGACACCGGGGAGCTGTTTTTT.

The chain couples TRBV7-2 to TRBJ2-1; D gene unclear. V was trimmed by 4 bases and J by 2 bases, leaving 9 bases between them. The CDR3 is 14 amino acids. CDR1 is SGHTA and CDR2 is FQGNSA in the germline V gene. Written as DNA, the CDR3 is TGTGCCAGCAGCTCGGATAGCACCTACAATGAGCAGTTCTTC. This gives the protein CASSSDSTYNEQFF.

The chain couples TRBV5-4 to TRBJ1-2, with D maybe TRBD1 (6 bases). The V and J ends lost 6 bases and 0 bases respectively, with 18 bases between them. Germline CDR1 reads SGHNT; CDR2 reads YYREEE (reference sequence). This CDR3 has 16 residues. CDR3 coding DNA: TGTGCCAGCACCCAGGACAGCAGGGCTCCTAACTATGGCTACACCTTC. Encoded protein: CASTQDSRAPNYGYTF. The variable domain in full, completed from reference TRBV5-4 and TRBJ1-2, reads ETGVTQSPTHLIKTRGQQVTLRCSSQSGHNTVSWYQQALGQGPQFIFQYYREEENGRGNFPPRFSGLQFPNYSSELNVNALELDDSALYLCASTQDSRAPNYGYTFGSGTRLTVV.

This clone has just a few counts. The chain uses TRBV11-2 and TRBJ2-3; unclear D gene. Trimming removed 7 bases at V and 0 bases at J, with 8 bases between. Germline V lookup: CDR1 SGHAT, CDR2 FQNNGV. The CDR3 consists of 13 residues. The CDR3: CASTHMSTDTQYF. Written as DNA, the CDR3 is TGTGCCAGCACCCACATGAGCACAGATACGCAGTATTTT.

V is TRBV7-9 and J is TRBJ2-1; possible D gene TRBD2, 6 bases. Trimming removed 5 bases at V and 7 bases at J, with 12 bases between. The CDR3 spans 13 residues. Germline-derived CDR1 and CDR2 are SEHNR and FQNEAQ (reference sequence). CDR3 coding DNA: TGTGCCAGCAGCCCGGGGGTCTTTAATGAGCAGTTCTTC. Its protein product is CASSPGVFNEQFF.

This clone was detected only a few times. V usage is TRBV2 and J usage is TRBJ2-3, with a weak D call TRBD2 (6 bases). Trimming stripped 4 bases from V and 0 bases from J, with 8 bases between. This CDR3 comprises 14 residues. Germline values: CDR1 SNHLY, CDR2 FYNNEI. DNA for the CDR3: TGTGCCAGCAGTGCCGGGACTAGCACAGATACGCAGTATTTT. This translates into CASSAGTSTDTQYF. Based on the CDR3 plus reference TRBV2 and TRBJ2-3, the full variable domain is EPEVTQTPSHQVTQMGQEVILRCVPISNHLYFYWYRQILGQKVEFLVSFYNNEISEKSEIFDDQFSVERPDGSNFTLKIRSTKLEDSAMYFCASSAGTSTDTQYFGPGTRLTVL.

This clone has only a few counts. The chain employs TRBV7-2 and TRBJ2-7; 14 nucleotides agree with TRBD2. CDR3 size: 16 residues. Germline V lookup: CDR1 SGHTA, CDR2 FQGNSA. Germline trimming cut 4 bases from V and 4 bases from J; bases unmatched to any gene: 6. CDR3 sequence: CASSSVTSGRVYEQYF. Here the CDR3 DNA reads TGTGCCAGCAGCTCGGTGACTAGCGGGAGGGTATACGAGCAGTACTTC. Complete variable domain (other parts from reference TRBV7-2 and TRBJ2-7): GAGVSQSPSNKVTEKGKDVELRCDPISGHTALYWYRQSLGQGLEFLIYFQGNSAPDKSGLPSDRFSAERTGGSVSTLTIQRTQQEDSAVYLCASSSVTSGRVYEQYFGPGTRLTVT.

The chain recombines TRBV18 with TRBJ1-1, with D unresolved. Germline V gene data show CDR1 as KGHSH and CDR2 as LQKENI. V was cut by 3 bases and J by 0 bases, with 11 bases left in between. This CDR3 has 15 residues. The chain's CDR3 is CASSPGQVMNTEAFF. Here the CDR3 DNA reads TGTGCCAGCTCACCGGGTCAGGTTATGAACACTGAAGCTTTCTTT. Combining the CDR3 with reference TRBV18 and TRBJ1-1 gives the whole variable domain NAGVMQNPRHLVRRRGQEARLRCSPMKGHSHVYWYRQLPEEGLKFMVYLQKENIIDESGMPKERFSAEFPKEGPSILRIQQVVRGDSAAYFCASSPGQVMNTEAFFGQGTRLTVV.

The chain employs TRBV27 and TRBJ2-7, with D perhaps TRBD2 (6 bases). The V end was cut by 5 bases, the J end by 4 bases, with 15 bases between. The germline V gene encodes CDR1 MNHEY and CDR2 SMNVEV (reference sequence). The CDR3 length is 14 residues. CDR3 sequence (DNA): TGTGCCAGCAGTCCGCCGGGACTTCGGTACGAGCAGTACTTC. Translating gives CASSPPGLRYEQYF.

The CDR3 protein is CASRESGSHEQYF. CDR3 DNA: TGTGCCAGCAGGGAGAGCGGGAGCCACGAGCAGTACTTC. The chain joins TRBV2 to TRBJ2-7; 8 bases map to TRBD2. V trimming: 6 bases; J trimming: 5 bases; junction bases outside the gene matches: 6. Germline CDR1 SNHLY, CDR2 FYNNEI. The CDR3 runs 13 residues.